This TCR beta chain stems from a study of regulatory T cells in long-lasting Graves disease. Overall study findings and caveats: Persistent Graves' patients showed less TCR diversity than newly diagnosed patients showed.

Specified time point: newly diagnosed GD, antithyroid drugs for less than 3 months. Preparation of the TCR library used RNA extracted from PBMCs. Staff drew around 8.5 milliliters of peripheral blood into EDTA tubes. About this clonotype itself: Its antigen is as yet unknown.

Through Arm-PCR of CDR3 regions and iRepertoire HTBI primers, TCR beta libraries were built. Using its own MiXCR run on the multiplex PCR reads, TCRdb lists one record per CDR3 protein. This sample has about 440,000 distinct CDR3 sequences, with around 17% found just once. Another study also made use of these data, one on T cells in Graves' hyperthyroidism and ophthalmopathy. In that study: HTBI primers were employed in a first-round RT-PCR of the TCR CDR3.

This receptor was obtained from a woman aged 18-29 years with Graves disease. Sequencing used peripheral blood mononuclear cells (PBMCs), obtained at new diagnosis, from a patient treated with antithyroid drugs.

The CDR3 region has the DNA TGTGCCAGCAGCAGAGAAAGCGGGGCCTACAATGAGCAGTTCTTC. As protein: CASSRESGAYNEQFF. The V gene is TRBV7-2, the J gene TRBJ2-1, with 7 positions matching TRBD2. CDR3 length: 15 amino acids. Germline V gives CDR1 SGHTA, CDR2 FQGNSA. V lost 5 bases and J lost 2; bases outside the gene matches: 6.